The rows below give T cell receptor beta chains drawn from one sample of a study. TCRdb independently ran MiXCR on the 5' RACE reads; one entry per CDR3 protein. Of some 8,200 distinct CDR3 sequences in the sample, 35% to 45% were seen once. Source material: tumor-infiltrating memory CD4+ T cells sorted from the breast tumor. Every receptor here comes from a female donor with breast cancer. Each CDR3 is given with its conserved first and last residue. The order of the fields is V gene, D gene, J gene, CDR3 length, clone size, CDR3 protein, CDR3 DNA. A D gene is named only where the DNA matches it firmly. Size is stated for part of the rows, as once, few or many counts, or as a class when the clone is expanded.

v_gene: TRBV29-1; d_gene: TRBD2; j_gene: TRBJ2-3; len: 17; abundance: .; CDR3aa: CSVLPGTSGVTTDTQYF; CDR3nt: TGCAGCGTTTTACCCGGGACTAGCGGGGTCACGACAGATACGCAGTATTTT
v_gene: TRBV6-2/TRBV6-3; d_gene: TRBD2; j_gene: TRBJ2-2; len: 16; abundance: medium-sized; CDR3aa: CATKTSGRAGTGELFF; CDR3nt: TGTGCCACCAAGACTAGCGGGAGGGCCGGCACCGGGGAGCTGTTTTTT
v_gene: TRBV5-1; d_gene: .; j_gene: TRBJ2-5; len: 15; abundance: large; CDR3aa: CASSFSGFGQETQYF; CDR3nt: TGCGCCAGCAGCTTTTCAGGGTTTGGTCAAGAGACCCAGTACTTC
v_gene: TRBV20-1; d_gene: TRBD1; j_gene: TRBJ2-3; len: 15; abundance: .; CDR3aa: CSASGTVRSTDTQYF; CDR3nt: TGCAGTGCTAGCGGGACAGTTAGAAGCACAGATACGCAGTATTTT
v_gene: TRBV24-1; d_gene: .; j_gene: TRBJ2-1; len: 16; abundance: .; CDR3aa: CATSHSGSLSYNEQFF; CDR3nt: TGTGCCACCAGCCACAGCGGATCTCTCTCCTACAATGAGCAGTTCTTC
v_gene: TRBV5-5; d_gene: .; j_gene: TRBJ1-2; len: 15; abundance: many; CDR3aa: CASSPPWRGRGGYTF; CDR3nt: TGTGCCAGCAGCCCGCCCTGGCGGGGGCGGGGAGGCTACACCTTC
v_gene: TRBV13; d_gene: TRBD2; j_gene: TRBJ2-7; len: 13; abundance: .; CDR3aa: CASSLKRRGEQYF; CDR3nt: TGTGCCAGCAGCTTGAAGAGGCGGGGGGAGCAGTACTTC
v_gene: TRBV15; d_gene: .; j_gene: TRBJ2-1; len: 14; abundance: .; CDR3aa: CATSMGTWGNEQFF; CDR3nt: TGTGCCACCAGCATGGGGACATGGGGGAATGAGCAGTTCTTC
v_gene: TRBV9; d_gene: .; j_gene: TRBJ1-5; len: 15; abundance: .; CDR3aa: CASSVFDGFNQPQHF; CDR3nt: TGTGCCAGCAGCGTCTTTGACGGATTCAATCAGCCCCAGCATTTT
v_gene: TRBV20-1; d_gene: .; j_gene: TRBJ1-5; len: 14; abundance: .; CDR3aa: CSARAGHYLQPQHF; CDR3nt: TGCAGTGCTAGAGCGGGACACTATTTGCAGCCCCAGCATTTT
v_gene: TRBV25-1; d_gene: .; j_gene: TRBJ2-2; len: 16; abundance: medium-sized; CDR3aa: CASSERRLANTGELFF; CDR3nt: TGTGCCAGCAGTGAACGTCGACTAGCGAACACCGGGGAGCTGTTTTTT
v_gene: TRBV6-5; d_gene: .; j_gene: TRBJ2-5; len: 13; abundance: .; CDR3aa: CASRVPGQETQYF; CDR3nt: TGTGCCAGCAGGGTTCCAGGTCAAGAGACCCAGTACTTC
v_gene: TRBV5-1; d_gene: .; j_gene: TRBJ2-7; len: 15; abundance: many; CDR3aa: CASSVRAGDVYEQYF; CDR3nt: TGCGCCAGCAGCGTTCGCGCGGGCGACGTCTACGAGCAGTACTTC
v_gene: TRBV4-1; d_gene: .; j_gene: TRBJ2-7; len: 14; abundance: .; CDR3aa: CASSQVGGEYEQYF; CDR3nt: TGCGCCAGCAGCCAAGTGGGTGGGGAGTACGAGCAGTACTTC
v_gene: TRBV20-1; d_gene: .; j_gene: TRBJ2-1; len: 13; abundance: .; CDR3aa: CSARRGRYNEQFF; CDR3nt: TGCAGTGCTAGGCGGGGGCGCTACAATGAGCAGTTCTTC
v_gene: TRBV10-1; d_gene: TRBD2; j_gene: TRBJ2-7; len: 15; abundance: many; CDR3aa: CASSLLARSSYEQYF; CDR3nt: TGCGCCAGCAGTCTACTAGCGAGGAGCTCCTACGAGCAGTACTTC
v_gene: TRBV28; d_gene: .; j_gene: TRBJ2-7; len: 16; abundance: medium-sized; CDR3aa: CASFPGGTASSYEQYF; CDR3nt: TGTGCCAGCTTCCCCGGGGGGACAGCGAGCTCCTACGAGCAGTACTTC
v_gene: TRBV6-1; d_gene: TRBD1; j_gene: TRBJ1-5; len: 15; abundance: .; CDR3aa: CASSERGTAAQPQHF; CDR3nt: TGTGCCAGCAGTGAACGGGGGACAGCAGCACAGCCCCAGCATTTT
v_gene: TRBV28; d_gene: .; j_gene: TRBJ1-1; len: 15; abundance: medium-sized; CDR3aa: CASSLITDGSSEAFF; CDR3nt: TGTGCCAGCAGTTTAATAACGGATGGGAGCTCTGAAGCTTTCTTT
v_gene: TRBV7-3; d_gene: .; j_gene: TRBJ2-3; len: 15; abundance: .; CDR3aa: CASSLKPGGADTQYF; CDR3nt: TGTGCCAGCAGCTTAAAGCCCGGGGGCGCAGATACGCAGTATTTT
v_gene: TRBV7-2; d_gene: TRBD1; j_gene: TRBJ2-1; len: 14; abundance: .; CDR3aa: CASSSWTGNNEQFF; CDR3nt: TGTGCCAGCAGCTCCTGGACAGGGAATAATGAGCAGTTCTTC
v_gene: TRBV29-1; d_gene: .; j_gene: TRBJ2-7; len: 14; abundance: .; CDR3aa: CSVKVTPGGYEQYF; CDR3nt: TGCAGCGTAAAAGTGACTCCAGGAGGCTACGAGCAGTACTTC
v_gene: TRBV12-3/TRBV12-4; d_gene: .; j_gene: TRBJ2-3; len: 14; abundance: many; CDR3aa: CASTPGQVTDTQYF; CDR3nt: TGTGCCAGCACCCCGGGACAAGTCACAGATACGCAGTATTTC
v_gene: TRBV10-2; d_gene: TRBD2; j_gene: TRBJ2-1; len: 14; abundance: .; CDR3aa: CASREGPGTSGIDF; CDR3nt: TGCGCCAGCAGGGAGGGACCCGGGACTAGCGGGATTGACTTC
v_gene: TRBV7-8; d_gene: .; j_gene: TRBJ2-3; len: 14; abundance: few; CDR3aa: CASSLARPADTQYF; CDR3nt: TGTGCCAGCAGCTTAGCGAGGCCTGCGGATACGCAGTATTTT
v_gene: TRBV12-3/TRBV12-4; d_gene: TRBD2; j_gene: TRBJ2-7; len: 16; abundance: .; CDR3aa: CASSFSPGLVPYEQYF; CDR3nt: TGTGCCAGCAGTTTCTCTCCGGGACTAGTACCCTACGAGCAGTACTTC
v_gene: TRBV28; d_gene: TRBD1; j_gene: TRBJ2-3; len: 17; abundance: .; CDR3aa: CASSFIGQGQSTDTQYF; CDR3nt: TGTGCCAGCAGTTTCATAGGACAGGGACAGAGCACAGATACGCAGTATTTT
v_gene: TRBV19; d_gene: .; j_gene: TRBJ2-2; len: 13; abundance: medium-sized; CDR3aa: CASSRSYTGELFF; CDR3nt: TGTGCCAGTAGTCGCAGTTACACCGGGGAGCTGTTTTTT
v_gene: TRBV27; d_gene: TRBD1; j_gene: TRBJ2-2; len: 15; abundance: few; CDR3aa: CASSFGTGGAGELFF; CDR3nt: TGTGCCAGCAGTTTTGGGACAGGGGGCGCCGGGGAGCTGTTTTTT
v_gene: TRBV4-1; d_gene: TRBD1; j_gene: TRBJ2-5; len: 17; abundance: few; CDR3aa: CASSQEASRGRQETQYF; CDR3nt: TGCGCCAGCAGCCAAGAGGCGTCGAGGGGGCGGCAAGAGACCCAGTACTTC
v_gene: TRBV28; d_gene: .; j_gene: TRBJ1-1; len: 18; abundance: medium-sized; CDR3aa: CASSLFGGKTLGNTEAFF; CDR3nt: TGTGCCAGCAGTTTATTTGGGGGGAAGACTCTGGGGAACACTGAAGCTTTCTTT
v_gene: TRBV28; d_gene: .; j_gene: TRBJ2-1; len: 15; abundance: many; CDR3aa: CASSSGGDSYNEQFF; CDR3nt: TGTGCCAGCAGCTCCGGGGGTGACAGTTACAATGAGCAGTTCTTC
v_gene: TRBV7-2; d_gene: .; j_gene: TRBJ2-7; len: 15; abundance: many; CDR3aa: CASSGTAFRSYEQYF; CDR3nt: TGTGCCAGCAGCGGAACCGCGTTCCGCAGCTACGAGCAGTACTTC
v_gene: TRBV4-2; d_gene: .; j_gene: TRBJ1-1; len: 16; abundance: medium-sized; CDR3aa: CASSQDWGGPNTEAFF; CDR3nt: TGTGCCAGCAGCCAAGATTGGGGGGGGCCCAACACTGAAGCTTTCTTT
v_gene: TRBV11-3; d_gene: TRBD2; j_gene: TRBJ2-3; len: 16; abundance: .; CDR3aa: CASSLGTSGRTDTQYF; CDR3nt: TGTGCCAGCAGCTTAGGGACTAGCGGGAGGACAGATACGCAGTATTTT
v_gene: TRBV4-1; d_gene: .; j_gene: TRBJ2-5; len: 16; abundance: .; CDR3aa: CASSQEGFGVQETQYF; CDR3nt: TGCGCCAGCAGCCAAGAGGGGTTCGGGGTCCAAGAGACCCAGTACTTC
v_gene: TRBV7-9; d_gene: .; j_gene: TRBJ2-7; len: 13; abundance: many; CDR3aa: CASSSPKSYEQYF; CDR3nt: TGTGCCAGCAGCTCCCCCAAATCCTACGAGCAGTACTTC
v_gene: TRBV20-1; d_gene: TRBD2; j_gene: TRBJ2-1; len: 14; abundance: .; CDR3aa: CSADTSGRFVEQFF; CDR3nt: TGCAGTGCAGACACTAGCGGGAGGTTTGTTGAGCAGTTCTTC
v_gene: TRBV7-9; d_gene: TRBD1; j_gene: TRBJ2-5; len: 13; abundance: .; CDR3aa: CASGTGGGATRYF; CDR3nt: TGTGCCAGCGGAACAGGGGGCGGTGCGACCCGGTACTTC
v_gene: TRBV5-1; d_gene: .; j_gene: TRBJ1-1; len: 14; abundance: medium-sized; CDR3aa: CASSLGGYGTEAFF; CDR3nt: TGCGCCAGCAGCTTGGGGGGGTACGGCACTGAAGCTTTCTTT
v_gene: TRBV5-1; d_gene: TRBD2; j_gene: TRBJ2-4; len: 16; abundance: many; CDR3aa: CASRRGEGRKKNIQYF; CDR3nt: TGCGCCAGCAGGAGAGGGGAGGGCCGGAAGAAAAACATTCAGTACTTC
v_gene: TRBV27; d_gene: .; j_gene: TRBJ2-7; len: 13; abundance: medium-sized; CDR3aa: CASSGGISYEQYF; CDR3nt: TGTGCCAGCAGTGGCGGGATCTCCTACGAGCAGTACTTC
v_gene: TRBV18; d_gene: .; j_gene: TRBJ1-2; len: 16; abundance: many; CDR3aa: CASSPQKTGGNYGYTF; CDR3nt: TGTGCCAGCTCACCACAGAAGACAGGCGGTAACTATGGCTACACCTTC
v_gene: TRBV6-1; d_gene: .; j_gene: TRBJ1-5; len: 14; abundance: .; CDR3aa: CASSEWWVGQPQHF; CDR3nt: TGTGCCAGCAGTGAGTGGTGGGTTGGTCAGCCCCAGCATTTT
v_gene: TRBV7-9; d_gene: .; j_gene: TRBJ2-5; len: 13; abundance: many; CDR3aa: CASSPIRYETQYF; CDR3nt: TGTGCCAGCAGCCCTATTCGTTATGAGACCCAGTACTTC
v_gene: TRBV5-1; d_gene: .; j_gene: TRBJ1-1; len: 14; abundance: .; CDR3aa: CASSLGQGMNEAFF; CDR3nt: TGCGCCAGCAGCTTGGGGCAGGGGATGAATGAAGCTTTCTTT
v_gene: TRBV7-9; d_gene: .; j_gene: TRBJ2-5; len: 12; abundance: medium-sized; CDR3aa: CASSPEKETQYF; CDR3nt: TGTGCCAGCAGCCCGGAAAAAGAGACCCAGTACTTC
v_gene: TRBV5-1; d_gene: .; j_gene: TRBJ2-5; len: 13; abundance: .; CDR3aa: CASSPGAEETQYF; CDR3nt: TGCGCCAGCAGCCCGGGAGCGGAAGAGACCCAGTACTTC
v_gene: TRBV7-9; d_gene: .; j_gene: TRBJ2-1; len: 15; abundance: many; CDR3aa: CASSFGKRSYNEQFF; CDR3nt: TGTGCCAGCAGCTTCGGTAAGCGGAGCTACAATGAGCAGTTCTTC